This record looks at one T cell receptor beta chain sequence and its context. Its cognate antigen is unknown. This entry comes from a study of cytomegalovirus exposure and HLA in healthy donors. Overall study context: An analysis done earlier identified 100 million to 140 million unique TCR beta sequences from around 180 million T cells.

60 Vbeta and 13 Jbeta primers were used in PCR. Generated by immunoSEQ multiplex PCR, the TCRdb table keeps only in-frame clones and is missing some. The sample consists of roughly 120,000 clones, 81% of them appearing once. Points from the study as a whole: Within an earlier analysis, most TCR beta V segments proved productive either about 87% or about 30% of the time. Later, TCR association rates were found to vary by HLA locus, highest for DRB1 and lowest for HLA-C. What was likely a sequencing artifact was a cluster of highly shared sequence variants.

V was pared by 1 base and J by 9 bases, with 5 bases of the junction left unmatched. Germline CDR1 is LGHNA and CDR2 is YSLEER. The CDR3 has 14 residues. Sequences were obtained from PBMCs. The sequence came from a woman aged 40 to 49 in good health and CMV-seronegative. V gene TRBV4-3 combines with J gene TRBJ2-7, with 11 positions matching TRBD2. CDR3 sequence reads: CASSQGLAGFLQYF. As DNA, the CDR3 is TGCGCCAGCAGCCAAGGACTAGCGGGATTCTTGCAGTACTTC.